The 18 T cell receptor beta chains in this list originate from one sample, sequenced in a study of neurological immune-mediated disorders (dated by TCRdb to about 2019). The library came from 5' RACE. The reads were generated on an Illumina HiSeq 2500. TCRdb trimmed public reads at Q25 via fastp, called clones via MiXCR and kept in-frame beta chains. Rows are combined by CDR3 protein, so each entry shows the most common genes and DNA. A total of 49,000 or so distinct CDR3 sequences appear in this sample, approximately 4.5% of them only once. In total, the top ten clones hold 5.7% of the sample. Sequenced material: PBMCs. These receptors were taken from a woman aged 55-70 years with multiple sclerosis.

This clonotype was seen at least ten times. The chain carries TRBV7-2 and TRBJ2-5, with 12 nucleotides matching TRBD2. This CDR3 is built from 14 residues. Per the germline V gene, CDR1 is SGHTA and CDR2 is FQGNSA. The V and J ends lost 6 bases and 3 bases, in that order; junction bases with no gene match: 2. The CDR3 DNA reads as TGTGCCAGCAGTTGGACTAGCGGGGAAGAGACCCAGTACTTC. Protein: CASSWTSGEETQYF.

This clonotype was found many times. The chain joins TRBV4-3 to TRBJ2-2, with no clear D. V was pared by 0 bases and J by 3 bases, with 5 bases between. Germline CDR1 and CDR2: LGHNA and YSLEER. The CDR3 contains 14 residues. The CDR3 sequence: CASSQESDTGELFF. In DNA form, the CDR3 reads TGCGCCAGCAGCCAAGAGTCAGACACCGGGGAGCTGTTTTTT.

The chain has TRBV5-1 and TRBJ1-1; D is ambiguous. Trimming left V 0 bases short and J 5 bases short, with 8 bases between. Germline values: CDR1 SGHRS, CDR2 YFSETQ. CDR3 length equals 13 residues. CDR3 amino acids: CASSLVEGTEAFF. The CDR3 DNA reads TGCGCCAGCAGCTTGGTCGAAGGGACTGAAGCTTTCTTT.

In its sample, this clonotype was seen many times. This chain connects TRBV7-2 to TRBJ2-1; perhaps TRBD2 as D (5 bases). This CDR3 has 13 amino acids. Trimming pared 6 bases from V and 0 bases from J, leaving 6 bases between. Germline CDR1 and CDR2: SGHTA and FQGNSA. The CDR3 DNA reads as TGTGCCAGCAGGGAGGTCTCCTACAATGAGCAGTTCTTC. This codes for CASREVSYNEQFF.

This rearrangement joins TRBV7-2 to TRBJ2-3; 9 positions match TRBD2. From germline, CDR1 is SGHTA and CDR2 FQGNSA. The CDR3 sequence is 16 residues long. V dropped 2 bases and J dropped 3; count of bases not matched to a gene: 6. In DNA, the CDR3 is TGTGCCAGCAGCTTAACCGCGGGGGGGGTAACAGATACGCAGTATTTT. This translates into CASSLTAGGVTDTQYF.

The table lists this clonotype with many counts. The chain is built from TRBV29-1 and TRBJ1-2; 10 nucleotides agree with TRBD1. CDR1 and CDR2 from the germline V gene are SQVTM and ANQGSEA. Trimming cost V 5 bases and J 7 bases; bases outside gene matches: 7. The CDR3 runs 13 residues. CDR3 region: CSVPRTGGSGYTF. The DNA for the CDR3 is TGCAGCGTTCCTAGGACAGGGGGAAGTGGCTACACCTTC.

This clonotype was counted ten times or more. The rearrangement uses TRBV20-1 and TRBJ2-5; TRBD2 matches 12 bases. This CDR3 has 15 amino acids. Germline CDR1 DFQATT, CDR2 SNEGSKA (reference sequence). The V and J ends lost 6 bases and 6 bases, in that order; junction bases with no gene match: 11. This CDR3 reads CSAPRLAGDPKTQYF. The CDR3 DNA is TGCAGTGCGCCACGACTAGCGGGGGATCCGAAGACCCAGTACTTC.

This clonotype was recorded many times. The CDR3 protein is CASSSLTGSTEAFF. In nucleotides, the CDR3 is TGTGCCAGCAGTTCCCTGACTGGGAGCACTGAAGCTTTCTTT. The genes are TRBV6-2 or TRBV6-3 and TRBJ1-1, with D uncertain. CDR3 length: 14 residues. Trimming cost V 4 bases and J 4 bases, with 13 bases left between them. From germline, CDR1 is MNHEY and CDR2 SVGEGT.

A few counts support this clonotype. The rearrangement links TRBV20-1 to TRBJ2-6; D is ambiguous. There are 13 residues in the CDR3. Germline V gene sequence: CDR1 DFQATT, CDR2 SNEGSKA (reference sequence). V gave up 5 bases and J gave up 0 bases, with 5 bases separating them. Here the CDR3 reads CSAQNSGANVLTF. CDR3 sequence (DNA): TGCAGTGCTCAGAACTCTGGGGCCAACGTCCTGACTTTC.

In this sample, this clonotype turned up a few times. The CDR3 here is CASSQEKDREIAGELFF. The CDR3 DNA sequence: TGCGCCAGCAGCCAAGAAAAGGACAGGGAGATCGCCGGGGAGCTGTTTTTT. J is TRBJ2-2 and V is TRBV4-3, with 8 positions matching TRBD1. The CDR3 is made up of 17 amino acids. The J segment lost 6 bases and the V segment lost 0 bases, leaving 9 bases of the junction unmatched. Germline V gene data show CDR1 as LGHNA and CDR2 as YSLEER.

This clonotype was counted at least ten times. The V and J genes are TRBV20-1 and TRBJ2-3; TRBD1 agrees at 7 bases. Trimming at V came to 6 bases and at J to 2 bases, leaving 8 bases not matched to a gene. Germline CDR1 reads DFQATT; CDR2 reads SNEGSKA (reference sequence). CDR3 length: 14 amino acids. The CDR3 is CSAQGVGNTDTQYF. The CDR3 DNA sequence: TGCAGTGCCCAGGGGGTTGGTAACACAGATACGCAGTATTTT.

This clonotype was counted ten times or more. This chain connects TRBV10-3 to TRBJ2-7; 8 bases fit TRBD1. This CDR3 comprises 15 residues. The V and J ends lost 4 bases and 0 bases, in that order; junction bases with no gene match: 5. Germline assignment: CDR1 ENHRY and CDR2 SYGVKD. In nucleotides, the CDR3 is TGTGCCATCAGTGCTAAACAGGGGGGCTCCTACGAGCAGTACTTC. Translation: CAISAKQGGSYEQYF.

The table lists this clonotype with a few counts. This chain links TRBV20-1 with TRBJ2-3, with D perhaps TRBD1 (6 bases). V dropped 5 bases and J dropped 2 bases, with 11 bases sitting between them. This CDR3 is built from 13 residues. Germline assignment: CDR1 DFQATT and CDR2 SNEGSKA (reference sequence). CDR3 in DNA: TGCAGTGCTCAAGGACAGAACACAGATACGCAGTATTTT. Its translation is CSAQGQNTDTQYF.

In its sample, this clonotype was seen a few times. The V gene is TRBV24-1, the J gene TRBJ2-1, with a weak D call TRBD2 (6 bases). The length of the CDR3 is 14 residues. Per the germline V gene, CDR1 is KGHDR and CDR2 is SFDVKD. The V end was cut by 2 bases, the J end by 7 bases, with 11 bases between. The CDR3 DNA reads TGTGCCACCAGTGATTACGGAGGGCTGAATGAGCAGTTCTTC. It specifies CATSDYGGLNEQFF.

This clonotype was picked up many times. This chain connects TRBV5-1 to TRBJ2-3; tentative D call: TRBD1 (5 bases). Germline lookup yields CDR1 SGHRS and CDR2 YFSETQ. The length of the CDR3 is 15 residues. Trimming removed 4 bases from V and 0 bases from J, with 12 bases in between. This chain's CDR3 is CASSHRTPSTDTQYF. CDR3 nucleotide sequence: TGCGCCAGCAGCCACAGGACCCCTAGCACAGATACGCAGTATTTT. The variable domain in full, with the rest retrieved from reference TRBV5-1 and TRBJ2-3, is KAGVTQTPRYLIKTRGQQVTLSCSPISGHRSVSWYQQTPGQGLQFLFEYFSETQRNKGNFPGRFSGRQFSNSRSEMNVSTLELGDSALYLCASSHRTPSTDTQYFGPGTRLTVL.

This chain links TRBV7-2 with TRBJ2-7; the D gene is possibly TRBD1 (5 bases). The CDR3 is made up of 14 amino acids. The ends were cut back, 3 bases at V and 1 base at J, with 10 bases in the middle. Germline CDR1 SGHTA, CDR2 FQGNSA. CDR3 residues: CASSFIQESYEQYF. For the CDR3, the DNA is TGTGCCAGCAGCTTCATACAGGAGTCCTACGAGCAGTACTTC.

This chain joins TRBV4-3 and TRBJ2-4; tentatively, D is TRBD1 or TRBD2 (5 bases each). Germline values: CDR1 LGHNA, CDR2 YSLEER. V lost 0 bases and J 6 bases, leaving 12 bases between the germline ends. The CDR3 runs 15 residues. The CDR3 spells CASSQDRGAANIQYF. The DNA of the CDR3 is TGCGCCAGCAGCCAAGATCGAGGGGCCGCAAACATTCAGTACTTC.

This clonotype was seen at least ten times. This chain connects TRBV20-1 to TRBJ2-3; D call uncertain. CDR1 and CDR2 (germline): DFQATT, SNEGSKA (reference sequence). Trimming removed 1 base at V and 4 bases at J, with 12 bases between. This CDR3 has 14 amino acids. CDR3 region: CSARVQNWADTQYF. DNA for the CDR3: TGCAGTGCTAGAGTTCAGAATTGGGCAGATACGCAGTATTTT.